A single sample gave rise to the 27 T cell receptor beta chains below, sequenced in a study of blood T cell repertoires in COVID-19. Measured with immunoSEQ multiplex PCR; TCRdb has only the in-frame clones, and not every one. The sample has around 250,000 clones, nearly 90% seen once. Sequences were obtained from peripheral blood. Every receptor here comes from an older woman with COVID-19, enrolled during active disease.

This clone was observed a single time. V is TRBV7-2 and J is TRBJ1-1; D unclear. Germline assignment: CDR1 SGHTA and CDR2 FQGNSA. The ends were cut back, 8 bases at V and 0 bases at J, with 7 bases in the middle. The CDR3 runs 12 residues. CDR3 protein: CASGLMNTEAFF. Written as DNA, the CDR3 is TGTGCCAGCGGTCTAATGAACACTGAAGCTTTCTTT.

CDR3: CASSFERGSYNEQFF. The CDR3 nucleotides are TGTGCCAGCAGCTTCGAAAGGGGCTCCTACAATGAGCAGTTCTTC. The V and J genes are TRBV7-2 and TRBJ2-1; TRBD1 might be the D (5 bases). Trimming left V 3 bases short and J 0 bases short, with 9 bases between. CDR3 length: 15 amino acids. The V gene's germline CDR1 is SGHTA and CDR2 FQGNSA.

The chain links TRBV6-4 to TRBJ2-2; 7 bases fit TRBD2. Germline CDR1 and CDR2: MRHNA and SNTAGT. The CDR3 is 15 residues long. V lost 6 bases and J lost 6; bases outside the gene matches: 10. Here the CDR3 reads CASSPEGGVPGELFF. CDR3 in DNA: TGTGCCAGCAGCCCCGAGGGAGGGGTGCCCGGGGAGCTGTTTTTT.

The CDR3 sequence is CASRPSGGATEAFF. The CDR3 nucleotides are TGTGCCAGCAGACCCTCGGGAGGGGCCACTGAAGCTTTCTTT. The chain has TRBV6-5 and TRBJ1-1; perhaps TRBD1 as D (5 bases). Germline V CDR1 and CDR2: MNHEY, SVGAGI. The V end was cut by 6 bases, the J end by 4 bases, with 15 bases between. This CDR3 is built from 14 residues.

The J gene is TRBJ2-5, the V gene TRBV6-2 or TRBV6-3; D is possibly TRBD1 (6 bases). Germline lookup yields CDR1 MNHEY and CDR2 SVGEGT. Trimming stripped 5 bases from V and 2 bases from J, with 15 bases between. This CDR3 is 15 amino acids long. The CDR3 nucleotides are TGTGCCAGCAGTCCCTCAGGGGTCCTACAAGAGACCCAGTACTTC. Protein: CASSPSGVLQETQYF.

CDR3 loop: CASSSWTGSTEAFF. The CDR3, as DNA: TGTGCCAGCAGCTCCTGGACAGGGAGCACTGAAGCTTTCTTT. V usage is TRBV5-4 and J usage is TRBJ1-1, with TRBD1 identical over 8 bases. The CDR3 has 14 amino acids. The V gene end was trimmed by 3 bases and the J gene end by 4 bases; junction bases not matched to a gene: 5. Looked up from germline, CDR1 is SGHNT and CDR2 is YYREEE (reference sequence).

This sequence joins TRBV14 and TRBJ1-1; no clear D gene. Per the germline V gene, CDR1 is SGHDN and CDR2 is FVKESK. V lost 4 bases and J 4 bases, leaving 4 bases between the germline ends. This CDR3 is built from 11 residues. DNA of the CDR3: TGTGCCAGCAGCCCCGTCACTGAAGCTTTCTTT. It codes for CASSPVTEAFF.

This rearrangement joins TRBV4-2 to TRBJ2-3, with 8 bases fitting TRBD2. CDR1 is LGHNA, CDR2 YNFKEQ, per germline. With V trimmed by 0 bases and J by 6 bases, 17 bases remained unmatched. The CDR3 is 19 amino acids. The CDR3 DNA reads TGTGCCAGCAGCCAAGATTTTATTGCACTAGCGGATGCGGCGGATACGCAGTATTTT. Translating it yields CASSQDFIALADAADTQYF.

V and J are TRBV20-1 and TRBJ1-5, with D possibly being TRBD1 (5 bases). The CDR3 contains 13 residues. Trimming pared 3 bases from V and 2 bases from J, leaving 8 bases between. Germline V gene sequence: CDR1 DFQATT, CDR2 SNEGSKA (reference sequence). CDR3 amino acids: CSASGGGNQPQHF. CDR3 nucleotide sequence: TGCAGTGCTAGTGGGGGGGGCAATCAGCCCCAGCATTTT.

The rearrangement joins TRBV5-4 to TRBJ1-2, with D maybe TRBD1 (6 bases). Looked up from germline, CDR1 is SGHNT and CDR2 is YYREEE (reference sequence). This CDR3 spans 13 amino acids. Trimming pared 1 base from V and 4 bases from J, leaving 8 bases between. CDR3 sequence reads: CASSLRGFYGYTF. In DNA form, the CDR3 reads TGTGCCAGCAGCTTGAGGGGGTTCTATGGCTACACCTTC.

V and J are TRBV6-5 and TRBJ2-7, with D possibly being TRBD1 (5 bases). The V and J ends lost 4 bases and 3 bases respectively, with 13 bases between them. CDR3 length: 14 residues. Germline V gene lookup returns CDR1 MNHEY and CDR2 SVGAGI. The CDR3 nucleotides read TGTGCCAGCAGTTTACTCCAGGGTTACTACGAGCAGTACTTC. It yields the protein CASSLLQGYYEQYF.

This chain uses TRBV28 with TRBJ2-7; TRBD2 aligns across 9 bases. The V and J ends lost 8 bases and 5 bases, in that order; junction bases with no gene match: 10. The CDR3 has 14 residues. Germline CDR1 is MDHEN and CDR2 is SYDVKM. DNA of the CDR3: TGTGCCAGCCCCCCTACGGGGACTAGCAACGAGCAGTACTTC. Protein: CASPPTGTSNEQYF.

About this clone itself: This same CDR3 is encoded by further DNA sequences in the sample. The chain has TRBV7-6 and TRBJ1-5; 7 nucleotides match TRBD1. V shed 5 bases, J shed 1 base, and the junction held 5 bases outside the gene matches. This CDR3 has 15 residues. The germline V gene has CDR1 SGHVS and CDR2 FNYEAQ. The CDR3 DNA reads as TGTGCCAGCAGCCTTGGGACAGCCAGCAATCAGCCCCAGCATTTT. The encoded protein is CASSLGTASNQPQHF.

V gene TRBV11-2 combines with J gene TRBJ2-2, with 7 nucleotides matching TRBD2. Germline assignment: CDR1 SGHAT and CDR2 FQNNGV. Unmatched junction bases numbered 9, after V lost 2 bases and J lost 0 bases. The CDR3 contains 18 residues. CDR3 sequence (DNA): TGTGCCAGCAGCTTAACGGCGGGAGCAGCTGCGAACACCGGGGAGCTGTTTTTT. The encoded protein is CASSLTAGAAANTGELFF.

This chain links TRBV5-1 with TRBJ1-4; 8 bases agree with TRBD1. The CDR3 extends over 15 amino acids. Per the germline V gene, CDR1 is SGHRS and CDR2 is YFSETQ. The junction had 6 bases not matched to a gene; V was cut back by 1 base and J by 7 bases. The CDR3 DNA follows: TGCGCCAGCAGCTTGACGCAGGGGGCAGGTGAAAAACTGTTTTTT. It is translated as CASSLTQGAGEKLFF.

This clone was detected only a few times. This sequence joins TRBV6-5 and TRBJ1-6; 10 nucleotides match TRBD1. There are 15 residues in the CDR3. J was trimmed by 7 bases and V by 2 bases; bases with no gene match: 2. Germline values: CDR1 MNHEY, CDR2 SVGAGI. CDR3: CASSYGTGDNSPLHF. The CDR3 nucleotides are TGTGCCAGCAGTTACGGGACAGGGGACAATTCACCCCTCCACTTT.

This chain joins TRBV3-1 (or the pseudogene TRBV3-2) and TRBJ2-5; 14 bases line up with TRBD2. Germline V lookup: CDR1 LGHDT, CDR2 YNNKEL (reference sequence). The CDR3 has 18 amino acids. With 4 bases clipped from V and 5 bases from J, the junction kept 12 bases outside the gene matches. CDR3 coding DNA: TGTGCCAGCAGCCCCGGGACTAGCGGGGGCCCGTCCTGGGAGACCCAGTACTTC. Translating gives CASSPGTSGGPSWETQYF.

This chain connects TRBV14 to TRBJ2-3; D gene unclear. This CDR3 is built from 14 residues. The germline CDR1 and CDR2 sequences are SGHDN and FVKESK. The germline V and J ends were trimmed by 1 base and 6 bases, with 11 bases remaining between them. CDR3 bases: TGTGCCAGCAGCCAAGTACTCCCCCCCGATACGCAGTATTTT. Translation: CASSQVLPPDTQYF.

The chain joins TRBV5-4 to TRBJ1-1; 9 nucleotides line up with TRBD1. CDR3 length equals 14 residues. V lost 4 bases, J lost 5 bases, and 6 bases stayed unmatched. Germline values: CDR1 SGHNT, CDR2 YYREEE (reference sequence). The CDR3 region is CASSVTGGWTEAFF. The DNA for the CDR3 is TGTGCCAGCAGCGTGACAGGGGGATGGACTGAAGCTTTCTTT.

The chain employs TRBV7-9 and TRBJ1-5; D is possibly TRBD1 (5 bases). CDR1 SEHNR and CDR2 FQNEAQ come from the germline V gene (reference sequence). Trimming stripped 4 bases from V and 5 bases from J, with 15 bases between. The CDR3 is 15 residues long. The DNA of the CDR3 is TGTGCCAGCAGCTCTGGGCAGGGCGGAGATCAGCCCCAGCATTTT. This encodes CASSSGQGGDQPQHF.

V and J are TRBV4-2 and TRBJ2-5; 8 bases are shared with TRBD1. Trimming at V came to 2 bases and at J to 1 base, leaving 9 bases not matched to a gene. The CDR3 runs to 17 residues. Looked up from germline, CDR1 is LGHNA and CDR2 is YNFKEQ. Here the CDR3 DNA reads TGTGCCAGCAGCCAACTCAGGGGGCTCGGGGCCCAAGAGACCCAGTACTTC. This gives the protein CASSQLRGLGAQETQYF.

The chain employs TRBV18 and TRBJ1-1; TRBD1 matches 7 bases. Germline trimming cut 2 bases from V and 3 bases from J; bases unmatched to any gene: 9. Germline assignment: CDR1 KGHSH and CDR2 LQKENI. This CDR3 spans 16 amino acids. CDR3 in DNA: TGTGCCAGCTCACCAAGTACTAAGACAGGGCACACTGAAGCTTTCTTT. Residues: CASSPSTKTGHTEAFF.

The chain is built from TRBV27 and TRBJ1-1, with TRBD1 identical over 9 bases. Germline-derived CDR1 and CDR2 are MNHEY and SMNVEV (reference sequence). The CDR3 has 15 amino acids. V lost 7 bases and J lost 4; bases outside the gene matches: 10. The CDR3 DNA follows: TGTGCCAGCACCCTCGGGACAGGGATAGGCACTGAAGCTTTCTTT. This translates into CASTLGTGIGTEAFF.

J is TRBJ1-4 and V is TRBV27, with 8 nucleotides matching TRBD1. The CDR3 is 14 amino acids. The junction had 7 bases not matched to a gene; V was cut back by 5 bases and J by 8 bases. From germline, CDR1 is MNHEY and CDR2 SMNVEV (reference sequence). As DNA, the CDR3 is TGTGCCAGCAGTCTCCGCAGGGGGCTAGAAAAACTGTTTTTT. It specifies CASSLRRGLEKLFF. Variable domain in full (rest from reference TRBV27 and TRBJ1-4): EAQVTQNPRYLITVTGKKLTVTCSQNMNHEYMSWYRQDPGLGLRQIYYSMNVEVTDKGDVPEGYKVSRKEKRNFPLILESPSPNQTSLYFCASSLRRGLEKLFFGSGTQLSVL.

This chain joins TRBV12-3 or TRBV12-4 and TRBJ1-5; 8 bases line up with TRBD1. The CDR3 covers 13 residues. V shed 5 bases and J 6 bases; nucleotides not matched to a gene: 3. CDR3 sequence reads: CASSRQGFQPQHF. The CDR3 bases are TGTGCCAGCAGTCGACAGGGGTTTCAGCCCCAGCATTTT.

V usage is TRBV11-2 and J usage is TRBJ1-2, with 9 nucleotides matching TRBD1. CDR1 and CDR2 from the germline V gene are SGHAT and FQNNGV. This CDR3 is built from 14 residues. V dropped 4 bases and J dropped 5; count of bases not matched to a gene: 5. The CDR3 loop is CASSSDRGEYGYTF. CDR3 nucleotides: TGTGCCAGCAGCTCGGACAGGGGAGAGTATGGCTACACCTTC.

In this sample, this clone turned up once. V is TRBV7-9 and J is TRBJ2-1; TRBD2 agrees at 10 bases. The J segment lost 8 bases and the V segment lost 7 bases, leaving 17 bases of the junction unmatched. In germline, CDR1 is SEHNR, CDR2 FQNEAQ (reference sequence). This CDR3 contains 17 residues. CDR3 sequence reads: CASTTPLGAGGPHEQFF. CDR3 DNA: TGTGCCAGCACCACCCCGTTAGGAGCGGGGGGGCCGCATGAGCAGTTCTTC.